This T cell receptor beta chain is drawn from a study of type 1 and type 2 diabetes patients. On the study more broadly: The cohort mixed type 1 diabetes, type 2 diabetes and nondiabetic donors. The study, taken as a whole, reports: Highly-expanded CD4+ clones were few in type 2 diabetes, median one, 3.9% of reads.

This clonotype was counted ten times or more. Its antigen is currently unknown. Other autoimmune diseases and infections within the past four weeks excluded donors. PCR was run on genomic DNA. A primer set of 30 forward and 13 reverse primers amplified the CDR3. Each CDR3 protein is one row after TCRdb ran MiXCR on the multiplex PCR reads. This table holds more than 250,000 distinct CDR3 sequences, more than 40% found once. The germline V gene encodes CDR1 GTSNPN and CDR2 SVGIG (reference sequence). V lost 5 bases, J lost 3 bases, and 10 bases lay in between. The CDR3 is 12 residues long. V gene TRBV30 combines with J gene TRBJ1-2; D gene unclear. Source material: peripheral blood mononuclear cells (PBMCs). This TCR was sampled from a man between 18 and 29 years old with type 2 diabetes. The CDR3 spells CAWSSLDYGYTF. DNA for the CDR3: TGTGCCTGGTCCAGCCTGGACTATGGCTACACCTTC.